This T cell receptor (beta chain) was identified in a study of cytomegalovirus exposure and HLA in healthy donors. Study-wide findings and caveats: In a later analysis, most CMV-associated TCR beta chains appeared HLA-restricted.

Trimming took off 1 base at V and 3 bases at J, with 22 bases between the two ends. Germline CDR1 SGHTA, CDR2 FQGNSA. CDR3 length: 18 amino acids. The primer mix had 60 Vbeta and 13 Jbeta primers. Some clones are missing from TCRdb's copy, which holds only in-frame ones; the method was immunoSEQ multiplex PCR. The table records about 150,000 clones, 85% of them present only once. Regarding this clone: As yet, its antigen is unknown.

This chain connects TRBV7-2 to TRBJ2-7; D not resolved. The specimen sequenced was PBMCs. This receptor was obtained from a boy younger than 10 in good health and CMV-seronegative. CDR3 nucleotide sequence: TGTGCCAGCAGCTTAGTCGGAGTCGGAATTTCACCAGACTACGAGCAGTACGTC. The encoded protein is CASSLVGVGISPDYEQYV.